This TCR beta chain stems from a study of cytomegalovirus exposure and HLA in healthy donors. The PCR was carried out with 60 Vbeta primers and 13 Jbeta primers. Measured with immunoSEQ multiplex PCR; TCRdb has only the in-frame clones, and not every one. The table shows approximately 240,000 clones, with around 89% occurring only once. Study-wide results and caveats: It was 150 to 200 TCR beta chains that were listed as cytomegalovirus-associated.

On this clone itself: Antigen unknown.

CDR3 size: 13 residues. V was clipped by 4 bases and J by 2 bases; unmatched bases: 1. Germline lookup yields CDR1 LGHNA and CDR2 YNFKEQ. The chain is built from TRBV4-2 and TRBJ2-5; 7 bases are a match to TRBD2. This receptor was taken from a woman aged 18-29 years in good health and CMV-seronegative. Sequencing was performed on PBMCs. CDR3 bases: TGTGCCAGCAGCCCGGGACTACAAGAGACCCAGTACTTC. Protein sequence: CASSPGLQETQYF.